This TCR beta chain was sequenced in a study of T cells expressing NK-cell markers. For each CDR3 protein, TCRdb gives one entry from its re-call of the 5' RACE reads, without DNA. The sample totals hundreds of thousands of distinct CDR3 sequences. The sequenced material came from blood T cells: a sorted CD56 or NKG2C T cell subset, CD4+ or CD8+ T cells, or bulk PBMC T cells (not recorded which). The origin of this receptor is a man between 18 and 29 years old in good health.

CDR3 protein: CSVPGTPVNYGYTF. The rearrangement uses TRBV20-1 and TRBJ1-2; no DNA is available, so the TRBD1 call from TCRdb remains unchecked. The germline V gene encodes CDR1 DFQATT and CDR2 SNEGSKA (reference sequence). CDR3 length equals 14 residues.